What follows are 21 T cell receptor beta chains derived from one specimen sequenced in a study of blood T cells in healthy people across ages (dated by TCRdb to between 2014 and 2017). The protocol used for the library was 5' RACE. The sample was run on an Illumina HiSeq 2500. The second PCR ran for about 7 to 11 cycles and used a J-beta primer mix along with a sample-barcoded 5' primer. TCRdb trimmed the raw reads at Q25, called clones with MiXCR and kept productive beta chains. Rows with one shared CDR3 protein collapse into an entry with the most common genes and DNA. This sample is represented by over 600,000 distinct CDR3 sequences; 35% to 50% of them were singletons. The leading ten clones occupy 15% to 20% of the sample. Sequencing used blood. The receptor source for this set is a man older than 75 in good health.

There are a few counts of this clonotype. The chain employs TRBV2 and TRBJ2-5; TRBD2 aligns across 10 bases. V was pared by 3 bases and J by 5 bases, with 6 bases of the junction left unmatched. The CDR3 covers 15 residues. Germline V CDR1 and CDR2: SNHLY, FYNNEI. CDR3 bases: TGTGCCAGCAGTGAGCTAGCGGGAGATTGGGAGACCCAGTACTTC. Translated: CASSELAGDWETQYF.

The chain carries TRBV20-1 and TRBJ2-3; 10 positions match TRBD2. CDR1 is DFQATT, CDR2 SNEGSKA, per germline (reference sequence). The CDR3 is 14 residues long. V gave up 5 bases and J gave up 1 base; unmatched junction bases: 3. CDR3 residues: CSAGGLAGTDTQYF. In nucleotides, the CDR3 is TGCAGTGCTGGAGGACTAGCGGGCACAGATACGCAGTATTTT.

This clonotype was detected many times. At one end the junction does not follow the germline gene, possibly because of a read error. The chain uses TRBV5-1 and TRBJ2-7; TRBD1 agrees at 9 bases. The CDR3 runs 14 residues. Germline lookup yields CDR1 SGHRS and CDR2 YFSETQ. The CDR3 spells CASSLGQGIGEQYF. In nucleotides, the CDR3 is TGTGCCAGCAGCTTGGGACAGGGCATCGGCGAGCAGTACTTC.

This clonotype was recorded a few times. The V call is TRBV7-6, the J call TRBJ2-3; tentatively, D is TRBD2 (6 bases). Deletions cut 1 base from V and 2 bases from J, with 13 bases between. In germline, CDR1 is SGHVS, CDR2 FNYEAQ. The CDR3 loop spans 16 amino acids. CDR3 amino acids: CASSLGIGGITDTQYF. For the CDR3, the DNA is TGTGCCAGCAGCTTAGGAATCGGCGGGATCACAGATACGCAGTATTTT.

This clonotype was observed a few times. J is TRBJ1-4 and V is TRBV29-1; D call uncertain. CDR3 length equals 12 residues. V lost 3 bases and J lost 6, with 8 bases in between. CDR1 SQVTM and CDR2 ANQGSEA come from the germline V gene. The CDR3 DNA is TGCAGCGTTGAGCTCGATTATGAAAAACTGTTTTTT. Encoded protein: CSVELDYEKLFF. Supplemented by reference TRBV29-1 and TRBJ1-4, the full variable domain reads SAVISQKPSRDICQRGTSLTIQCQVDSQVTMMFWYRQQPGQSLTLIATANQGSEATYESGFVIDKFPISRPNLTFSTLTVSNMSPEDSSIYLCSVELDYEKLFFGSGTQLSVL.

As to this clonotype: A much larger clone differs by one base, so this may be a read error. The CDR3 DNA follows: TGTGCCAGCAGCCGGGGGAGCGGCTACACCTTC. Residues: CASSRGSGYTF. V is TRBV5-4 and J is TRBJ1-2, with D possibly being TRBD1 (5 bases). The germline V gene has CDR1 SGHNT and CDR2 YYREEE (reference sequence). Trimming took 4 bases from V and 8 from J, leaving 9 bases between them. The CDR3 consists of 11 residues.

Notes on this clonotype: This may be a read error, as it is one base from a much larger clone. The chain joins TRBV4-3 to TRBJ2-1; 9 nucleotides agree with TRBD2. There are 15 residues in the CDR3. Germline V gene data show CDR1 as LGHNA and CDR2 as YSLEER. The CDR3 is CASSPSGTSYDEQFF. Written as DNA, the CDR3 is TGCGCCAGCAGCCCCTCCGGGACTAGCTACGATGAGCAGTTCTTC.

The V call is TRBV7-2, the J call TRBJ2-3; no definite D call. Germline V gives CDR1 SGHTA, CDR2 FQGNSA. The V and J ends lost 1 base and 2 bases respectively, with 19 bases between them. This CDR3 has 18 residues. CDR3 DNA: TGTGCCAGCAGCTTAGTGGGTAGCCCCACGCGGAACACAGATACGCAGTATTTT. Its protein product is CASSLVGSPTRNTDTQYF.

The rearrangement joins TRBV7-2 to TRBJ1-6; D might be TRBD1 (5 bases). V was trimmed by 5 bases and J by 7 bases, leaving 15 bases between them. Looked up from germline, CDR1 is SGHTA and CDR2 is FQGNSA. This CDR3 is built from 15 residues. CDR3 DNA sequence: TGTGCCAGCAGCGAGGGGAGGGCGCAGAATTCACCCCTCCACTTT. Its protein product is CASSEGRAQNSPLHF.

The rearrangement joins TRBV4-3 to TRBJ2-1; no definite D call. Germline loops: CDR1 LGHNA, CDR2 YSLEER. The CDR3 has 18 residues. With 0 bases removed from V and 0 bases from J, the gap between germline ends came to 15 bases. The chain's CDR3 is CASSQDSARLTSYNEQFF. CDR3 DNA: TGCGCCAGCAGCCAAGATTCAGCTAGGCTGACCTCCTACAATGAGCAGTTCTTC.

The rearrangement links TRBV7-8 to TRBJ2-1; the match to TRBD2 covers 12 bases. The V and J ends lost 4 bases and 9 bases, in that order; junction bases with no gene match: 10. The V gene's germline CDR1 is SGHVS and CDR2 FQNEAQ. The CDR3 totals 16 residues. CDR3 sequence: CASSWSSGRVFGEQFF. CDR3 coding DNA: TGTGCCAGCAGCTGGTCTAGCGGGAGGGTTTTTGGTGAGCAGTTCTTC.

Here the CDR3 reads CASSQEERLAYNEQFF. The DNA of the CDR3 is TGTGCCAGCAGCCAAGAGGAGCGGCTGGCCTACAATGAGCAGTTCTTC. V is TRBV4-2 and J is TRBJ2-1; D is possibly TRBD2 (5 bases). Per the germline V gene, CDR1 is LGHNA and CDR2 is YNFKEQ. There are 16 residues in the CDR3. Trimming cost V 0 bases and J 2 bases, with 11 bases left between them.

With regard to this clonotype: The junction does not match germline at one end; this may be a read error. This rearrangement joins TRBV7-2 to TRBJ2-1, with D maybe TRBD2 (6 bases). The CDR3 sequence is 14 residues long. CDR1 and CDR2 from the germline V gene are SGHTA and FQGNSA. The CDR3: CANSWVTSGNEQFF. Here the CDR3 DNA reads TGTGCCAACAGCTGGGTGACGAGCGGGAATGAGCAGTTCTTC.

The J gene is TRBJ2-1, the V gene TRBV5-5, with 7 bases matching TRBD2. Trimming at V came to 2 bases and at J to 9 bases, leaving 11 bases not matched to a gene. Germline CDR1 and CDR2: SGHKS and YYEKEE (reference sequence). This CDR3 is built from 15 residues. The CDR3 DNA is TGTGCCAGCAGCTTCAGGGAGGGAGTGGGAGTTGAGCAGTTCTTC. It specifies CASSFREGVGVEQFF. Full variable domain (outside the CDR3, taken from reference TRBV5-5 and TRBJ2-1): DAGVTQSPTHLIKTRGQQVTLRCSPISGHKSVSWYQQVLGQGPQFIFQYYEKEERGRGNFPDRFSARQFPNYSSELNVNALLLGDSALYLCASSFREGVGVEQFFGPGTRLTVL.

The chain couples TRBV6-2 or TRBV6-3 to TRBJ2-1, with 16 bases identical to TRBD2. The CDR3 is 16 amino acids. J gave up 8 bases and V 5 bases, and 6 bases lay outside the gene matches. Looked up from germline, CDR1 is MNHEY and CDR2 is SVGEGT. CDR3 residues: CASSPRGLAGGDEQFF. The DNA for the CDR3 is TGTGCCAGCAGTCCCCGGGGACTAGCGGGAGGGGATGAGCAGTTCTTC.

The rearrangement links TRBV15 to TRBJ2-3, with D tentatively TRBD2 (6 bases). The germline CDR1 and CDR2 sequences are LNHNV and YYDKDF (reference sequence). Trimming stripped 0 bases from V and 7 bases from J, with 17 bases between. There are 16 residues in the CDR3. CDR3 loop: CATSRDTRGPGHTQYF. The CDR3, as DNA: TGTGCCACCAGCAGAGATACGCGGGGCCCAGGCCATACGCAGTATTTT.

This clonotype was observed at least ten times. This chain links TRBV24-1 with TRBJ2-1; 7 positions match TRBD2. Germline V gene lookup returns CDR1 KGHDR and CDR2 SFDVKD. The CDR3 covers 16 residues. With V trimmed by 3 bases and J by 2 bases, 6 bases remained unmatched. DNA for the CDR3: TGTGCCACCAGTGATGCCGCGGCGGGAGCCTACAATGAGCAGTTCTTC. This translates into CATSDAAAGAYNEQFF.

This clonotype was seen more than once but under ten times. CDR3 bases: TGTGCCAGCAGCGTAACCGGGACTTCTATCTACGAGCAGTACTTC. This codes for CASSVTGTSIYEQYF. The chain couples TRBV9 to TRBJ2-7; maybe TRBD2 (6 bases). Trimming left V 1 base short and J 3 bases short, with 14 bases between. This CDR3 comprises 15 residues. The germline V gene has CDR1 SGDLS and CDR2 YYNGEE.

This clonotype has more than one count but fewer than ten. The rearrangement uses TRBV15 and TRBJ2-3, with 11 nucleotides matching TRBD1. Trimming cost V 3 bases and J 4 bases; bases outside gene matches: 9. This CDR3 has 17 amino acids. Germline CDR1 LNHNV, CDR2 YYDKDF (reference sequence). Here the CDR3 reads CATSSSYPGQGADTQYF. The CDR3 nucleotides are TGTGCCACCAGCAGCTCTTATCCGGGACAGGGGGCAGATACGCAGTATTTT.

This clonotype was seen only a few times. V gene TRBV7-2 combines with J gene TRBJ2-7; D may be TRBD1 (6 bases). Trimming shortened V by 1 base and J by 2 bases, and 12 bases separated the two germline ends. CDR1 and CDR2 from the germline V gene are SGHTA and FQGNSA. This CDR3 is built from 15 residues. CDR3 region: CASSLDRDLAYEQYF. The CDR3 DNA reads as TGTGCCAGCAGCTTAGACAGGGACCTGGCCTACGAGCAGTACTTC.

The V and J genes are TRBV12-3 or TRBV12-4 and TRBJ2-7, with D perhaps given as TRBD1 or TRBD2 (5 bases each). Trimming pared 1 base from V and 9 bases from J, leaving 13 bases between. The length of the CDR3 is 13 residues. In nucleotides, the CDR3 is TGTGCCAGCAGTTTAGGAGGGGCGAATCGGCAGTACTTC. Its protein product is CASSLGGANRQYF.